The T cell receptor beta chain described here comes from a study of CD8 T cells in Susac syndrome. When the RNA was reverse transcribed, random hexamers were used with an input of about 0.45 to 1 ug. An immunoSEQ multiplex PCR generated amplified TCR beta CDR3 products spanning 54 Vbeta and 13 Jbeta. TCRdb recomputed calls from the immunoSEQ multiplex PCR reads with MiXCR, one row per CDR3 protein. This sample has about 76,000 distinct CDR3 sequences, with over 75% found just once. TCR beta sequences were obtained from blood CD8+ and CD4+ T cells. The study used treatment-naive patients who had stable or active relapsing-remitting disease as multiple sclerosis controls. Negative isolation was used for CD8+ and CD4+ T cells, and FACS enrichment was applied to TEMRA cells. Source material: CD8+ T cells from PBMCs. The receptor was isolated from a human donor with multiple sclerosis.

CDR3 loop: CASSLLAGGPRDEQFF. CDR3 in DNA: TGTGCCAGCAGCCTCCTAGCGGGGGGGCCTAGGGATGAGCAGTTCTTC. The chain carries TRBV7-3 and TRBJ2-1, with 12 bases lining up with TRBD2. The CDR3 sequence is 16 residues long. Germline lookup yields CDR1 SGHTA and CDR2 FQGTGA. Trimming at V came to 5 bases and at J to 8 bases, leaving 10 bases not matched to a gene.